This is a list of T cell receptor beta chains from one sample in a study of cytomegalovirus exposure and HLA in healthy donors. Using immunoSEQ multiplex PCR, the repertoire was profiled, and TCRdb retains in-frame clones only, with some absent. The sample contains over 200,000 clones, around nine tenths of which appear only once. Source material: PBMCs. The receptors were sampled from a woman aged 18-35 years in good health and CMV-seropositive. Each CDR3 is given with its conserved first and last residue.

v_gene: TRBV7-9; j_gene: TRBJ1-5; CDR3aa: CASSFGSNQPQHF
v_gene: TRBV5-8; j_gene: TRBJ1-4; CDR3aa: CASSAQGGYEKLFF
v_gene: TRBV25-1; j_gene: TRBJ2-7; CDR3aa: CASSGGQAYEQYF
v_gene: TRBV27; j_gene: TRBJ1-5; CDR3aa: CASSSTTNQPQHF
v_gene: TRBV18; j_gene: TRBJ2-7; CDR3aa: CASSPRGTSGSYEQYF
v_gene: TRBV5-5; j_gene: TRBJ2-7; CDR3aa: CASSGSDSYEQYF
v_gene: TRBV7-8; j_gene: TRBJ2-3; CDR3aa: CASSFSRAGGTDTQYF
v_gene: TRBV6-4; j_gene: TRBJ2-2; CDR3aa: CASSAGTGGVGELFF
v_gene: TRBV4-2; j_gene: TRBJ2-7; CDR3aa: CASSQGQGLAGNYEQYF
v_gene: TRBV5-6; j_gene: TRBJ1-4; CDR3aa: CASSLAPIVNEKLFF
v_gene: TRBV30; j_gene: TRBJ2-5; CDR3aa: CAFGLDSGGGSQYF
v_gene: TRBV4-1; j_gene: TRBJ1-2; CDR3aa: CASSQVGGDRNGYTF
v_gene: TRBV27; j_gene: TRBJ2-1; CDR3aa: CASSRGGRPYNEQFF
v_gene: TRBV28; j_gene: TRBJ2-1; CDR3aa: CASSLFRTGAYNEQFF
v_gene: TRBV28; j_gene: TRBJ2-5; CDR3aa: CATGGGPGETQYF
v_gene: TRBV27; j_gene: TRBJ1-4; CDR3aa: CASSLTNEKLFF
v_gene: TRBV28; j_gene: TRBJ2-3; CDR3aa: CASSIILAGASDTQYF
v_gene: TRBV5-1; j_gene: TRBJ2-3; CDR3aa: CASSLTSTDTQYF
v_gene: TRBV7-3; j_gene: TRBJ1-2; CDR3aa: CASSTNSNYGYTF
v_gene: TRBV6-5; j_gene: TRBJ2-7; CDR3aa: CASSRGLPSYEQYF
v_gene: TRBV28; j_gene: TRBJ1-1; CDR3aa: CASSWGQHLNTEAFF
v_gene: TRBV9; j_gene: TRBJ1-4; CDR3aa: CASSVEADRALEKLFF
v_gene: TRBV11-2; j_gene: TRBJ2-7; CDR3aa: CASSWRAAYEQYF
v_gene: TRBV4-1; j_gene: TRBJ2-7; CDR3aa: CASSQGLAGGTDEQYF
v_gene: TRBV2; j_gene: TRBJ1-1; CDR3aa: CASSWTGALNTEAFF
v_gene: TRBV2; j_gene: TRBJ2-7; CDR3aa: CASSAARHEQYF
v_gene: TRBV29-1; j_gene: TRBJ1-5; CDR3aa: CSVTGTDSNQPQHF
v_gene: TRBV5-1; j_gene: TRBJ2-1; CDR3aa: CASSLLAGPKGEQFF